These 10 T cell receptor beta chains came from one sample sequenced in a study of regulatory T cells in long-lasting Graves disease. The sample's time point: newly diagnosed GD, antithyroid drugs for less than 3 months. From PBMCs, RNA was extracted and then used to make the TCR library. CDR3-region Arm-PCR and iRepertoire HTBI primers produced the TCR beta libraries. TCRdb re-analysed the multiplex PCR reads in MiXCR, keeping a single row per CDR3 protein. The sample gives about 470,000 distinct CDR3 sequences, just under 15% of which show up once; 16% is in the top ten. This sample was shared with a second study, whose subject was T cells in Graves' hyperthyroidism and ophthalmopathy.

Sample: peripheral blood mononuclear cells (PBMCs), taken at new diagnosis, from a patient treated with antithyroid drugs. The source is a woman aged 25 to 45 with Graves disease.

This clonotype has more than one count but fewer than ten. The chain has TRBV29-1 and TRBJ1-2; TRBD1 is a possible D gene (5 bases). Trimming pared 4 bases from V and 4 bases from J, leaving 25 bases between. There are 17 residues in the CDR3. CDR1 SQVTM and CDR2 ANQGSEA come from the germline V gene. In nucleotides, the CDR3 is TGCAGCGTTGTGCTGCAGGGTGGGTCGGTGGGGTCCTATGGCTACACCTTC. Its protein product is CSVVLQGGSVGSYGYTF.

This clonotype was picked up a small number of times. The chain is built from TRBV19 and TRBJ1-4; no firm D call. The CDR3 contains 15 residues. V lost 5 bases to trimming and J lost 7 bases, with 17 bases between them. Looked up from germline, CDR1 is LNHDA and CDR2 is SQIVND (reference sequence). CDR3 protein: CASSSRPGPIEKLFF. The CDR3 DNA sequence: TGTGCCAGTAGTTCCCGTCCGGGCCCCATTGAAAAACTGTTTTTT.

This clonotype was seen many times. The chain carries TRBV28 and TRBJ1-1, with D unclear. V was clipped by 8 bases and J by 3 bases, with 10 bases between them. The CDR3 totals 12 residues. From germline, CDR1 is MDHEN and CDR2 SYDVKM. CDR3 sequence: CASALSYTEAFF. The CDR3 coding sequence is TGTGCCAGCGCGCTCAGCTACACTGAAGCTTTCTTT.

This clonotype was recorded at least ten times. The V and J genes are TRBV6-9 and TRBJ2-7; the match to TRBD2 covers 9 bases. V lost 3 bases, J lost 6 bases, and 9 bases stayed unmatched. CDR1 is MNHGY, CDR2 SVAAGI, per germline. This CDR3 comprises 15 residues. Written as DNA, the CDR3 is TGTGCCAGCAGTTACTCTGTAGCGGGAGATAGCGAGCAGTACTTC. The encoded protein is CASSYSVAGDSEQYF.

As concerns this clonotype: This likely reflects a read error, since a far larger clone is one base away. CDR3 protein: CASRLAGSPGEQFF. The CDR3 nucleotides read TGTGCCAGCAGACTAGCTGGGTCCCCCGGGGAGCAGTTCTTC. V and J are TRBV11-2 and TRBJ2-3, with a weak D call TRBD2 (6 bases). Judging by the DNA end, TRBJ2-1 fits better; the J call may be wrong. This CDR3 spans 14 amino acids. Germline CDR1 is SGHAT and CDR2 is FQNNGV.

This clonotype came up many times. The chain uses TRBV7-2 and TRBJ2-1, with D perhaps matching TRBD2 (6 bases). This CDR3 comprises 14 residues. Between the trimmed V and J ends, which lost 2 bases and 7 bases, there was a span of 12 bases. CDR1 SGHTA and CDR2 FQGNSA come from the germline V gene. Written as DNA, the CDR3 is TGTGCCAGCAGCTTATTGCGGGGCACAAATGAGCAGTTCTTC. It yields the protein CASSLLRGTNEQFF. The full variable domain, completed using reference TRBV7-2 and TRBJ2-1, is GAGVSQSPSNKVTEKGKDVELRCDPISGHTALYWYRQSLGQGLEFLIYFQGNSAPDKSGLPSDRFSAERTGGSVSTLTIQRTQQEDSAVYLCASSLLRGTNEQFFGPGTRLTVL.

The J gene is TRBJ2-1, the V gene TRBV20-1; D may correspond to TRBD1 or TRBD2 (5 bases each). Germline values: CDR1 DFQATT, CDR2 SNEGSKA (reference sequence). Between the trimmed V and J ends, which lost 6 bases and 4 bases, there was a span of 10 bases. The CDR3 is 12 amino acids. CDR3 sequence: CSAWDGYNEQFF. DNA for the CDR3: TGCAGTGCATGGGACGGATACAATGAGCAGTTCTTC.

The J gene is TRBJ1-6, the V gene TRBV6-1; maybe TRBD1 (6 bases). This CDR3 is built from 16 residues. The germline CDR1 and CDR2 sequences are MNHNS and SASEGT. Trimming took 5 bases from V and 14 from J, leaving 25 bases between them. The CDR3 loop is CASSMGNRNFNRALHF. The CDR3 DNA follows: TGTGCCAGCAGTATGGGGAACAGGAACTTTAACAGGGCCCTCCACTTT.

This clonotype was recorded many times. The rearrangement joins TRBV7-8 to TRBJ1-2, with a weak D call TRBD1 (5 bases). This CDR3 has 13 amino acids. Trimming took 2 bases from V and 7 from J, leaving 11 bases between them. Germline assignment: CDR1 SGHVS and CDR2 FQNEAQ. The CDR3 DNA is TGTGCCAGCAGCTTAAACAGGCAGGGTGGCTACACCTTC. Its protein is CASSLNRQGGYTF.

In this sample, this clonotype turned up many times. The V gene is TRBV30, the J gene TRBJ2-5; tentatively, D is TRBD2 (7 bases). Germline CDR1 is GTSNPN and CDR2 is SVGIG (reference sequence). CDR3 length: 13 residues. Trimming removed 4 bases from V and 5 bases from J, with 14 bases in between. CDR3 protein: CAWTRGLGETQYF. DNA for the CDR3: TGTGCCTGGACGCGGGGGCTGGGGGAGACCCAGTACTTC.